This T cell receptor (beta chain) is drawn from a study of T cell responses to AZD1222 COVID-19 vaccine. The CDR3 sequence is 15 residues long. The germline V and J ends were trimmed by 0 bases and 7 bases, with 13 bases remaining between them. The V gene's germline CDR1 is LNHNV and CDR2 YYDKDF (reference sequence). This table comes from immunoSEQ multiplex PCR, and its TCRdb copy is limited to in-frame clones, with some not included. The table includes some 190,000 clones, roughly nine tenths detected once. The rearrangement uses TRBV15 and TRBJ1-5; D unresolved. The sequence was collected from an adult in good health. This specimen was peripheral blood, taken on day 0 of AZD1222 vaccination. CDR3 bases: TGTGCCACCAGCAGAGATCGGCCCGGGCAACAGCCCCAGCATTTT. Protein product: CATSRDRPGQQPQHF.